These 14 T cell receptor beta chains came from one sample sequenced in a study of blood T cells in healthy people across ages. Primers used in a second PCR of roughly 6 to 12 cycles were a sample-barcoded 5' primer and a J-beta primer mix. TCRdb analysed the 5' RACE reads with MiXCR anew, one entry per CDR3 protein. The repertoire includes some 850,000 distinct CDR3 sequences, around 24% of them detected once, and 3% sits in the top ten. A further study also used this sample, focusing on T cells of mothers and their children.

Input material: blood. The receptor source for this set is a boy between 5 and 17 years old in good health.

The chain has TRBV3-1 and TRBJ2-7; no definite D call. Between the trimmed V and J ends, which lost 0 bases and 1 base, there was a span of 7 bases. The CDR3 is made up of 14 amino acids. CDR1 is LGHDT, CDR2 YNNKEL, per germline (reference sequence). The CDR3 bases are TGTGCCAGCAGCCAAGATGGGCTGTCCTACGAGCAGTACTTC. Translating it yields CASSQDGLSYEQYF.

This clonotype was detected a few times. J is TRBJ2-7 and V is TRBV20-1; 10 bases fit TRBD2. The end of the DNA is better explained by TRBJ2-1, so the J call may be wrong. Germline loops: CDR1 DFQATT, CDR2 SNEGSKA (reference sequence). The CDR3 sequence is 15 residues long. Here the CDR3 DNA reads TGCAGTGCTAGAGATACAGGACTAGCGGACAATGAGCAGTTCTTC. Amino acids: CSARDTGLADNEQFF.

This chain connects TRBV7-9 to TRBJ2-1, with D possibly being TRBD1 (6 bases). The CDR3 runs to 14 residues. Trimming removed 5 bases from V and 12 bases from J, with 20 bases in between. Germline V lookup: CDR1 SEHNR, CDR2 FQNEAQ (reference sequence). CDR3 nucleotides: TGTGCCAGCAGCCCTACGGGGTACAGGGATCTGCAGTTCTTC. This sequence encodes CASSPTGYRDLQFF.

V and J are TRBV7-9 and TRBJ2-7; D might be TRBD1 or TRBD2, each matching 5 bases. The J call is doubtful: the DNA matches TRBJ2-1 better. The length of the CDR3 is 13 residues. CDR1 and CDR2 (germline): SEHNR, FQNEAQ (reference sequence). The CDR3 nucleotides read TGTGCCAGCAGCTTCTCCAGGGAGAATGAGCAGTTCTTC. This sequence encodes CASSFSRENEQFF.

The chain links TRBV3-1 to TRBJ2-1, with D possibly TRBD1 on 5 matching bases. In germline, CDR1 is LGHDT, CDR2 YNNKEL (reference sequence). CDR3 size: 14 residues. The V gene lost 0 bases and the J gene lost 7 bases, with 10 bases spanning the gap. The CDR3 sequence: CASSQDRVVNEQFF. The CDR3 DNA sequence: TGTGCCAGCAGCCAAGACAGGGTAGTGAATGAGCAGTTCTTC.

The V and J genes are TRBV27 and TRBJ1-4, with D possibly being TRBD1 (5 bases). V was trimmed by 5 bases and J by 0 bases, leaving 13 bases between them. Per the germline V gene, CDR1 is MNHEY and CDR2 is SMNVEV (reference sequence). The CDR3 covers 16 residues. As DNA, the CDR3 is TGTGCCAGCAGTGCCCGGGGCCGTGCAACTAATGAAAAACTGTTTTTT. Protein sequence: CASSARGRATNEKLFF.

This chain joins TRBV4-1 and TRBJ1-4, with D possibly TRBD1 on 5 matching bases. Between the trimmed V and J ends, which lost 0 bases and 7 bases, there was a span of 18 bases. CDR3 size: 17 residues. CDR1 and CDR2 (germline): MGHRA, YSYEKL. CDR3 loop: CASSQDRRGYGVEKLFF. In DNA form, the CDR3 reads TGCGCCAGCAGCCAAGATCGTCGGGGCTATGGGGTTGAAAAACTGTTTTTT.

This clonotype appeared a few times. The V gene is TRBV4-2, the J gene TRBJ1-4; 8 positions agree with TRBD1. CDR3 length: 15 amino acids. Trimming cost V 0 bases and J 7 bases; bases outside gene matches: 4. The V gene's germline CDR1 is LGHNA and CDR2 YNFKEQ. The DNA of the CDR3 is TGTGCCAGCAGCCAAGAAGGACAGGGACGTGAAAAACTGTTTTTT. The encoded protein is CASSQEGQGREKLFF.

The chain carries TRBV7-3 and TRBJ2-7, with 8 bases aligning to TRBD2. Looked up from germline, CDR1 is SGHTA and CDR2 is FQGTGA. V was pared by 1 base and J by 3 bases, with 2 bases of the junction left unmatched. There are 14 residues in the CDR3. The CDR3, as DNA: TGTGCCAGCAGCTTAAACGGGGGGGGCTACGAGCAGTACTTC. Translation gives CASSLNGGGYEQYF.

The chain has TRBV29-1 and TRBJ2-2, with D tentatively TRBD1 (6 bases). Trimming shortened V by 2 bases and J by 0 bases, and 13 bases separated the two germline ends. The germline CDR1 and CDR2 sequences are SQVTM and ANQGSEA. The CDR3 sequence is 16 residues long. The CDR3 sequence is CSVESRTETNTGELFF. The CDR3 DNA follows: TGCAGCGTTGAATCCCGGACAGAGACGAACACCGGGGAGCTGTTTTTT.

This clonotype was seen a handful of times. The rearrangement joins TRBV12-5 to TRBJ2-4; D is uncertain. Between the trimmed V and J ends, which lost 7 bases and 8 bases, there was a span of 18 bases. The CDR3 sequence is 14 residues long. Germline CDR1 is LGHNT and CDR2 is FRNRAP. The CDR3 DNA follows: TGTGCTAGTGTCCCGTCGGTGGGGTCGGACATTCAGTACTTC. This gives the protein CASVPSVGSDIQYF.

V gene TRBV6-2 or TRBV6-3 combines with J gene TRBJ2-2; possibly TRBD2 for D (6 bases). Germline V gene lookup returns CDR1 MNHEY and CDR2 SVGEGT. The CDR3 extends over 15 amino acids. Trimming stripped 2 bases from V and 6 bases from J, with 13 bases between. The CDR3 region is CASSYRTGGAGELFF. CDR3 DNA sequence: TGTGCCAGCAGTTACAGGACTGGCGGGGCCGGGGAGCTGTTTTTT.

This clonotype was observed a handful of times. CDR3 amino acids: CASKNTGELFF. The DNA of the CDR3 is TGTGCCAGCAAGAACACCGGGGAGCTGTTTTTT. This sequence joins TRBV12-3 or TRBV12-4 and TRBJ2-2; no clear D. This CDR3 is built from 11 residues. V was shortened by 7 bases and J by 1 base, with 1 base between the two germline ends.

V gene TRBV7-6 combines with J gene TRBJ2-5, with unresolved D. The J call is doubtful: the DNA matches TRBJ2-1 better. CDR1 SGHVS and CDR2 FNYEAQ come from the germline V gene. The CDR3 contains 15 residues. The CDR3 is CASSLAWGPSNEQFF. The CDR3 nucleotides are TGTGCCAGCAGCTTAGCCTGGGGTCCCTCCAATGAGCAGTTCTTC.